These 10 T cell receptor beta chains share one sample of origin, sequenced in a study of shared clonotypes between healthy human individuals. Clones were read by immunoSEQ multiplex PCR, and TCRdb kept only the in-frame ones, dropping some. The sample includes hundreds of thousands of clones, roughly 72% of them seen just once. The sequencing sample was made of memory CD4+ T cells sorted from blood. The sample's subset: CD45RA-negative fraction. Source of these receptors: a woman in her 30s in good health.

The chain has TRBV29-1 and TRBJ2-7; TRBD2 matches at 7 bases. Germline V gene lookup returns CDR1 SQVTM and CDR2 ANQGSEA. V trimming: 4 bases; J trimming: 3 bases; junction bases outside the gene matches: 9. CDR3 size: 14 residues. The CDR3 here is CSVAWGGAGYEQYF. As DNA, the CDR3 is TGCAGCGTTGCATGGGGGGGTGCGGGCTACGAGCAGTACTTC.

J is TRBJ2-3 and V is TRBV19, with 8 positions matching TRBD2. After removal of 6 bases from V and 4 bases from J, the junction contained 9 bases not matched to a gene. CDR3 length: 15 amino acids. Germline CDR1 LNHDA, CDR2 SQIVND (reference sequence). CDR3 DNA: TGTGCCAGTAGAAGGGGAACTAGCGGCGCAGATACGCAGTATTTT. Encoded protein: CASRRGTSGADTQYF. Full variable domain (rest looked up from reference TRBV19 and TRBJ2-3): DGGITQSPKYLFRKEGQNVTLSCEQNLNHDAMYWYRQDPGQGLRLIYYSQIVNDFQKGDIAEGYSVSREKKESFPLTVTSAQKNPTAFYLCASRRGTSGADTQYFGPGTRLTVL.

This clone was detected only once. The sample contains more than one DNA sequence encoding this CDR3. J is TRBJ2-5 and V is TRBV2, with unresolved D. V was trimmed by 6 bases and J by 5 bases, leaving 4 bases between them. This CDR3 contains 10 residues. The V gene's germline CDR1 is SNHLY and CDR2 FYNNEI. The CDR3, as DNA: TGTGCCAGCAGCGAGGAGACCCAGTACTTC. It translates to CASSEETQYF.

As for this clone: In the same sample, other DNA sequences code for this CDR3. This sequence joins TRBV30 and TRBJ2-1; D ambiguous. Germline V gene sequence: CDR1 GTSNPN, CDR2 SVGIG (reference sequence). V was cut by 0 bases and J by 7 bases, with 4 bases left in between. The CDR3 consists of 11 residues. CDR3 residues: CAWSVYNEQFF. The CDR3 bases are TGTGCCTGGAGTGTCTATAATGAGCAGTTCTTC.

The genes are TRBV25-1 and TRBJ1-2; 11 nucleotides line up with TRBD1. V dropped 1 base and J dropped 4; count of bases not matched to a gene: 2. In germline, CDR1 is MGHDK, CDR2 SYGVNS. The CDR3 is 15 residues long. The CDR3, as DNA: TGTGCCAGCAGTGAATGGACAGGGGGCGTCTATGGCTACACCTTC. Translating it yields CASSEWTGGVYGYTF.

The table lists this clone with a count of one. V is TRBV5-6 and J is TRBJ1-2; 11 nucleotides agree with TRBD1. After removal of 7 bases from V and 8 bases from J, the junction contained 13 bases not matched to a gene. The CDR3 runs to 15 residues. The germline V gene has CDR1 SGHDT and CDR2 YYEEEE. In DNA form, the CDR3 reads TGTGCCAGCGGCCTAACGGGGACAGGGGGACAAGGCTACACCTTC. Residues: CASGLTGTGGQGYTF.

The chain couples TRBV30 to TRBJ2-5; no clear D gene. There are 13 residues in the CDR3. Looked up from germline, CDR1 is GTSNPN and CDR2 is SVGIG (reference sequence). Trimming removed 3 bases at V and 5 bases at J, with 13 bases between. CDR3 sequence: CAWSVRFEETQYF. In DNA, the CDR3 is TGTGCCTGGAGCGTCCGGTTCGAGGAGACCCAGTACTTC.

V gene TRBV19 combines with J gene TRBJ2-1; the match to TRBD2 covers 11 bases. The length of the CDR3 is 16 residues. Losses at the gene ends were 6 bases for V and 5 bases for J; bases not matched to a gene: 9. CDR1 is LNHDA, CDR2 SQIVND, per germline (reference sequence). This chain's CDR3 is CASRPELAGVNNEQFF. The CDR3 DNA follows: TGTGCCAGTAGACCTGAACTAGCGGGAGTAAACAATGAGCAGTTCTTC.

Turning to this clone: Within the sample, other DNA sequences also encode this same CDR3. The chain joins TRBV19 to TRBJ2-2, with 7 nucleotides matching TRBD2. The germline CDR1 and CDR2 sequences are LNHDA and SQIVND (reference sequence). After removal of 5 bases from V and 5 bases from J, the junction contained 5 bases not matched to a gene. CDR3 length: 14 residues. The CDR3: CASSLSGGTGELFF. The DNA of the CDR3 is TGTGCCAGTAGTCTCTCGGGAGGAACCGGGGAGCTGTTTTTT.

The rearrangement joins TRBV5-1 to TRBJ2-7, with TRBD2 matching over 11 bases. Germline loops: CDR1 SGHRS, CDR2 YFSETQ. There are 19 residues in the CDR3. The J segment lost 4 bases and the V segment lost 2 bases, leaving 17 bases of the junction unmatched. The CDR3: CASSLNSGRALISRYEQYF. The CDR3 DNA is TGCGCCAGCAGCTTAAATAGCGGGAGGGCCTTAATCTCCAGGTACGAGCAGTACTTC.